The next 29 T cell receptor beta chains were all read from a single sample in a study of T cell responses to AZD1222 COVID-19 vaccine. Produced via immunoSEQ multiplex PCR; TCRdb's table is partial and in-frame only. Among under 200,000 clones listed, around 89% were seen once. The sequencing used peripheral blood, collected 28 days after the second AZD1222 dose. The receptor source for this set is an adult who received the AZD1222 COVID-19 vaccine.

The chain has TRBV9 and TRBJ1-1; D gene unclear. The CDR3 extends over 14 amino acids. V was cut by 3 bases and J by 4 bases, with 13 bases left in between. Per germline, CDR1 SGDLS and CDR2 YYNGEE. In nucleotides, the CDR3 is TGTGCCAGCAGCGCCGGGGATCTCGGCACTGAAGCTTTCTTT. It codes for CASSAGDLGTEAFF. The variable domain in full, with the rest retrieved from reference TRBV9 and TRBJ1-1, is DSGVTQTPKHLITATGQRVTLRCSPRSGDLSVYWYQQSLDQGLQFLIQYYNGEERAKGNILERFSAQQFPDLHSELNLSSLELGDSALYFCASSAGDLGTEAFFGQGTRLTVV.

The rearrangement joins TRBV3-1 (or the pseudogene TRBV3-2) to TRBJ1-2, with 8 bases aligning to TRBD1. Losses at the gene ends were 1 base for V and 12 bases for J; bases not matched to a gene: 10. Germline CDR1 LGHDT, CDR2 YNNKEL (reference sequence). There are 14 residues in the CDR3. CDR3 bases: TGTGCCAGCAGCCAAGGAGGGGACAGGAACGCTAACACCTTC. It encodes CASSQGGDRNANTF.

The V call is TRBV7-9, the J call TRBJ2-3; TRBD1 matches 9 bases. J gave up 3 bases and V 5 bases, and 6 bases lay outside the gene matches. The germline V gene encodes CDR1 SEHNR and CDR2 FQNEAQ (reference sequence). The CDR3 length is 15 residues. The DNA for the CDR3 is TGTGCCAGCAGCGTTACAGGGGGCGTTACAGATACGCAGTATTTT. It is translated as CASSVTGGVTDTQYF. The full variable domain, completed using reference TRBV7-9 and TRBJ2-3, is DTGVSQNPRHKITKRGQNVTFRCDPISEHNRLYWYRQTLGQGPEFLTYFQNEAQLEKSRLLSDRFSAERPKGSFSTLEIQRTEQGDSAMYLCASSVTGGVTDTQYFGPGTRLTVL.

This chain connects TRBV18 to TRBJ2-1, with 12 bases identical to TRBD2. The V and J ends lost 6 bases and 7 bases, in that order; junction bases with no gene match: 7. CDR3 length: 15 amino acids. Germline assignment: CDR1 KGHSH and CDR2 LQKENI. CDR3 region: CASSLGLAGQNEQFF. The CDR3 nucleotides are TGTGCCAGCTCCCTCGGACTAGCGGGACAGAATGAGCAGTTCTTC.

The chain combines TRBV19 with TRBJ2-3, with TRBD2 matching over 7 bases. The CDR3 spans 15 residues. Germline V gene sequence: CDR1 LNHDA, CDR2 SQIVND (reference sequence). With V trimmed by 7 bases and J by 6 bases, 13 bases remained unmatched. The CDR3 DNA reads as TGTGCCAGTAACGGGGGGAGGGCAGGTCGCGATACGCAGTATTTT. Translation gives CASNGGRAGRDTQYF.

The chain recombines TRBV12-2 with TRBJ1-2. TRBV12-2 is annotated as a pseudogene. The CDR3 consists of 18 residues. The CDR3 nucleotides are TGTGCAAGTCGCTTATTAAGGGGAGTTGCCTTCCAAAACTATGGCTACACCTTC. Its translation: CASRLLRGVAFQNYGYTF.

The rearrangement uses TRBV1 and TRBJ1-6; the D call of TRBD1 is as the table states it, not checked on the DNA. TRBV1 is a known pseudogene. CDR3 length equals 21 residues. CDR3 in amino acids: CTSSRKSKDIRQSSYNSPLHF. DNA for the CDR3: TGCACCAGCAGCCGGAAATCAAAGGACATCCGCCAGAGCTCCTATAATTCACCCCTCCACTTT.

The CDR3 DNA reads TGTGCCAGCAGCCAAGATCACGGCAGGGGAGGGAGCAATCAGCCCCAGCATTTT. This codes for CASSQDHGRGGSNQPQHF. The chain joins TRBV4-2 to TRBJ1-5; D might be TRBD1 (6 bases). With 0 bases removed from V and 1 base from J, the gap between germline ends came to 16 bases. Germline CDR1 LGHNA, CDR2 YNFKEQ. The CDR3 totals 18 residues.

CDR3 sequence: CASSFGGPFLTDTQYF. The CDR3 DNA reads as TGTGCCAGCAGCTTCGGGGGTCCCTTCCTCACAGATACGCAGTATTTT. The rearrangement joins TRBV7-9 to TRBJ2-3, with D maybe TRBD2 (6 bases). From germline, CDR1 is SEHNR and CDR2 FQNEAQ (reference sequence). This CDR3 spans 16 amino acids. V dropped 3 bases and J dropped 2 bases, with 15 bases sitting between them. Full variable domain (rest looked up from reference TRBV7-9 and TRBJ2-3): DTGVSQNPRHKITKRGQNVTFRCDPISEHNRLYWYRQTLGQGPEFLTYFQNEAQLEKSRLLSDRFSAERPKGSFSTLEIQRTEQGDSAMYLCASSFGGPFLTDTQYFGPGTRLTVL.

CDR3 residues: CASSQGWPWTSGGAYTQYF. CDR3 in DNA: TGTGCCAGCAGCCAAGGATGGCCCTGGACTAGCGGGGGAGCATATACGCAGTATTTT. This rearrangement joins TRBV3-1 (or the pseudogene TRBV3-2) to TRBJ2-3; TRBD2 agrees at 13 bases. The CDR3 runs 19 residues. V dropped 1 base and J dropped 7; count of bases not matched to a gene: 14. Germline CDR1 reads LGHDT; CDR2 reads YNNKEL (reference sequence).

The V and J genes are TRBV28 and TRBJ1-1; D may be TRBD1 (6 bases). The CDR3 spans 14 residues. V lost 7 bases and J 0 bases, leaving 12 bases between the germline ends. Germline CDR1 reads MDHEN; CDR2 reads SYDVKM. This CDR3 is CASTLGGVNTEAFF. The CDR3 bases are TGTGCCAGCACCTTAGGGGGGGTGAACACTGAAGCTTTCTTT.

The chain employs TRBV5-1 and TRBJ1-6; the match to TRBD1 covers 10 bases. CDR1 is SGHRS and CDR2 is YFSETQ in the germline V gene. This CDR3 comprises 15 residues. With V trimmed by 4 bases and J by 7 bases, 5 bases remained unmatched. CDR3 loop: CASSGGTGANSPLHF. The CDR3 DNA reads TGCGCCAGCAGCGGGGGGACAGGGGCAAATTCACCCCTCCACTTT.

J is TRBJ2-7 and V is TRBV30; D perhaps matches TRBD1 (5 bases). In germline, CDR1 is GTSNPN, CDR2 SVGIG (reference sequence). The V end lost 1 base, the J end lost 0 bases, and 16 bases lay between the germline ends. CDR3 length: 16 residues. The CDR3 reads CAWSGYSRGSSYEQYF. The CDR3, as DNA: TGTGCCTGGAGTGGATACTCAAGGGGAAGCTCCTACGAGCAGTACTTC.

The CDR3: CASSSPGGLGYTF. The CDR3, as DNA: TGTGCCAGCAGTTCCCCAGGGGGCCTTGGCTACACCTTC. This chain joins TRBV28 and TRBJ1-2; 8 positions match TRBD1. The CDR3 loop spans 13 amino acids. Trimming took 4 bases from V and 7 from J; bases not matched to a gene: 5. Germline V CDR1 and CDR2: MDHEN, SYDVKM.

The chain uses TRBV6-5 and TRBJ1-1, with 9 bases that match TRBD1. Germline CDR1 MNHEY, CDR2 SVGAGI. The CDR3 runs 14 residues. After removal of 6 bases from V and 4 bases from J, the junction contained 6 bases not matched to a gene. The CDR3 sequence is CASSLQGALTEAFF. The CDR3 region has the DNA TGTGCCAGCAGCTTACAGGGGGCCCTCACTGAAGCTTTCTTT.

This chain connects TRBV11-2 to TRBJ2-2; no firm D call. Per germline, CDR1 SGHAT and CDR2 FQNNGV. CDR3 length equals 16 residues. The V end lost 0 bases, the J end lost 2 bases, and 10 bases lay between the germline ends. The CDR3: CASSLDRHGNTGELFF. The CDR3 DNA follows: TGTGCCAGCAGCTTAGATCGTCACGGAAACACCGGGGAGCTGTTTTTT.

The chain links TRBV30 to TRBJ1-2; 7 positions agree with TRBD1. The length of the CDR3 is 14 residues. Germline trimming cut 0 bases from V and 3 bases from J; bases unmatched to any gene: 4. Per the germline V gene, CDR1 is GTSNPN and CDR2 is SVGIG (reference sequence). As DNA, the CDR3 is TGTGCCTGGAGTGTAGAGGGGGCATACTATGGCTACACCTTC. This sequence encodes CAWSVEGAYYGYTF.

The J gene is TRBJ1-6, the V gene TRBV30; 7 bases align to TRBD1. Germline V CDR1 and CDR2: GTSNPN, SVGIG (reference sequence). The CDR3 runs 17 residues. With V trimmed by 5 bases and J by 6 bases, 16 bases remained unmatched. DNA for the CDR3: TGTGCCTGGGATACAGGGGTTAGTCGTACCGGTAATTCACCCCTCCACTTT. Its protein product is CAWDTGVSRTGNSPLHF.

The chain has TRBV10-2 and TRBJ1-3; D remains unclear. From germline, CDR1 is WSHSY and CDR2 SAAADI. The CDR3 has 14 amino acids. V was shortened by 1 base and J by 2 bases, with 6 bases between the two germline ends. In DNA form, the CDR3 reads TGCGCCAGCAGTGAGTTGGGTGCTGGAAACACCATATATTTT. It yields the protein CASSELGAGNTIYF.

The J gene is TRBJ2-7, the V gene TRBV5-1, with D perhaps matching TRBD1 or TRBD2 (5 bases each). The CDR3 is made up of 15 amino acids. Germline V lookup: CDR1 SGHRS, CDR2 YFSETQ. V dropped 3 bases and J dropped 2 bases, with 15 bases sitting between them. The CDR3 region has the DNA TGCGCCAGCAGCTCCGGGACGGTTAGAACCTACGAGCAGTACTTC. Translation gives CASSSGTVRTYEQYF.

For this clone: Other DNA sequences in this sample translate to the same CDR3. The chain joins TRBV6-5 to TRBJ2-1; D is possibly TRBD2 (6 bases). From germline, CDR1 is MNHEY and CDR2 SVGAGI. CDR3 length: 11 residues. V was cut by 7 bases and J by 7 bases, with 8 bases left in between. This chain's CDR3 is CASTRGNEQFF. In DNA form, the CDR3 reads TGTGCCAGCACTCGGGGGAATGAGCAGTTCTTC.

This clone appeared a single time. V usage is TRBV6-2 or TRBV6-3 and J usage is TRBJ2-7, with D possibly being TRBD2 (5 bases). This CDR3 is 14 amino acids long. Looked up from germline, CDR1 is MNHEY and CDR2 is SVGEGT. V gave up 2 bases and J gave up 3 bases, with 11 bases separating them. The CDR3 spells CASSYEGTDYEQYF. The DNA of the CDR3 is TGTGCCAGCAGTTACGAGGGCACGGACTACGAGCAGTACTTC.

This chain uses TRBV7-2 with TRBJ2-7; possibly TRBD1 for D (6 bases). Germline V CDR1 and CDR2: SGHTA, FQGNSA. V lost 1 base, J lost 3 bases, and 7 bases lay in between. The CDR3 length is 13 residues. CDR3 DNA: TGTGCCAGCAGCTTAGAACAGGGCTACGAGCAGTACTTC. Its protein is CASSLEQGYEQYF.

This clone was observed a single time. The genes are TRBV30 and TRBJ1-5, with TRBD1 identical over 9 bases. V lost 3 bases, J lost 3 bases, and 15 bases stayed unmatched. Germline V gene data show CDR1 as GTSNPN and CDR2 as SVGIG (reference sequence). This CDR3 is 18 amino acids long. CDR3 nucleotides: TGTGCCTGGAGCCCTCCCGGGACAGGGAGATCGGTCAATCAGCCCCAGCATTTT. It codes for CAWSPPGTGRSVNQPQHF.

This clone has a handful of counts. DNA of the CDR3: TGTGCCAGCAGCCCTTCCCGGGCCCCAAAGGATACGCAGTATTTT. This sequence encodes CASSPSRAPKDTQYF. This sequence joins TRBV7-2 and TRBJ2-3; no firm D call. The germline gives CDR1 SGHTA, CDR2 FQGNSA. The CDR3 runs 15 residues. Trimming left V 5 bases short and J 6 bases short, with 18 bases between.

This chain links TRBV12-3 or TRBV12-4 with TRBJ1-5, with D unclear. With 3 bases removed from V and 4 bases from J, the gap between germline ends came to 7 bases. This CDR3 has 13 amino acids. The CDR3 coding sequence is TGTGCCAGCAGTTTGTCGGGGAATCAGCCCCAGCATTTT. Its translation is CASSLSGNQPQHF.

The chain carries TRBV5-6 and TRBJ1-6; D possibly corresponds to TRBD1 (6 bases). The CDR3 consists of 15 residues. The V end was cut by 2 bases, the J end by 6 bases, with 12 bases between. Germline CDR1 SGHDT, CDR2 YYEEEE. CDR3 sequence: CASSFLEGGNSPLHF. The CDR3 DNA sequence: TGTGCCAGCAGCTTCCTAGAGGGGGGTAATTCACCCCTCCACTTT.

The rearrangement joins TRBV6-1 to TRBJ1-3, with a possible D match to TRBD1 (6 bases). CDR1 is MNHNS, CDR2 SASEGT, per germline. The CDR3 length is 16 residues. V was trimmed by 3 bases and J by 3 bases, leaving 15 bases between them. The CDR3 DNA sequence: TGTGCCAGCAGTGATCGGACAGCCAGGGATGGAAACACCATATATTTT. This encodes CASSDRTARDGNTIYF.

CDR3 sequence (DNA): TGTGCCACCAGTGATCCCCGGGAATTGCGGGAGCAGTTCTTC. This sequence encodes CATSDPRELREQFF. The chain links TRBV24-1 to TRBJ2-1; D is perhaps TRBD2 (5 bases). The CDR3 contains 14 residues. Germline V CDR1 and CDR2: KGHDR, SFDVKD. V lost 3 bases to trimming and J lost 10 bases, with 15 bases between them.